This T cell receptor beta chain was sequenced for a study of cytomegalovirus exposure and HLA in healthy donors. Study summary: Counted in an early data release were about 85 million unique TCRs from HLA-typed donors.

Trimming removed 4 bases from V and 5 bases from J, with 11 bases in between. The CDR3 consists of 14 residues. Germline lookup yields CDR1 LNHDA and CDR2 SQIVND (reference sequence). This clone occurred many times. Its antigen remains unknown. In nominal health when sampled, donors likely had unrecorded immune exposures nonetheless. This PCR relied on a set of 60 Vbeta primers and 13 Jbeta primers. The table came from immunoSEQ multiplex PCR; TCRdb's copy has only in-frame clones and leaves some out. The profile covers 150,000 to 200,000 clones, with 70% to 80% appearing a single time and roughly 1.6% taken by the ten largest. The study, taken as a whole, reports: Segments of the TCR beta V type were, in most cases, productive about 87% or about 30% of the time in an earlier analysis. With DRB1 most and HLA-C fewest, TCR association rates differed between HLA loci in a later analysis.

The chain links TRBV19 to TRBJ1-4; possible D gene TRBD1, 6 bases. Source material: PBMCs. The origin of this receptor is a woman aged 50 to 60 in good health and CMV-seronegative. The CDR3 loop reads CASSTGQINEKLFF. The CDR3, as DNA: TGTGCCAGTAGTACCGGACAGATAAATGAAAAACTGTTTTTT.